Below are 28 T cell receptor beta chains sequenced from a single sample in a study of yellow fever vaccine responses in identical twins. TCRdb reanalysed the RT-PCR reads using MiXCR and keeps one entry per CDR3 protein. The data contain approximately 2,100 distinct CDR3 sequences, 83% of them seen just once; the ten biggest clones take up about 7.6%. The sample consisted of T cells from blood (PBMCs), unsorted or a sorted subset (not recorded which), taken before or after yellow fever vaccination (not recorded which). These receptors originate from a woman aged 18-29 years who received the yellow fever vaccine.

This clonotype came up a few times. The rearrangement links TRBV4-1 to TRBJ2-7, with D unresolved. Trimming took 3 bases from V and 1 from J, leaving 7 bases between them. This CDR3 contains 13 residues. Germline V CDR1 and CDR2: MGHRA, YSYEKL. CDR3 residues: CASSHPGSYEQYF. The CDR3 nucleotides read TGCGCCAGCAGCCATCCTGGTTCCTACGAGCAGTACTTC.

This chain uses TRBV20-1 with TRBJ2-5; 12 nucleotides match TRBD2. With V trimmed by 0 bases and J by 2 bases, 10 bases remained unmatched. Germline V gene lookup returns CDR1 DFQATT and CDR2 SNEGSKA (reference sequence). This CDR3 has 18 residues. CDR3 protein: CSARDPATSGGPQETQYF. DNA of the CDR3: TGCAGTGCTAGAGATCCCGCGACTAGCGGGGGACCACAAGAGACCCAGTACTTC.

The gene calls are TRBV2 and TRBJ2-5; D is unresolved. The V gene lost 6 bases and the J gene lost 10 bases, with 12 bases spanning the gap. The CDR3 runs to 11 residues. Germline-derived CDR1 and CDR2 are SNHLY and FYNNEI. The DNA of the CDR3 is TGTGCCAGCAGAAGCCCGGCAGGCCAGTACTTC. Protein sequence: CASRSPAGQYF.

The chain uses TRBV20-1 and TRBJ2-1, with TRBD2 identical over 10 bases. Germline-derived CDR1 and CDR2 are DFQATT and SNEGSKA (reference sequence). This CDR3 region has 14 residues. V lost 6 bases, J lost 5 bases, and 7 bases stayed unmatched. The chain's CDR3 is CSATGTSADNEQFF. The DNA of the CDR3 is TGCAGTGCCACCGGGACTAGCGCAGACAATGAGCAGTTCTTC.

The chain carries TRBV7-7 and TRBJ2-3; D remains ambiguous. CDR1 SSHAT and CDR2 FNYEAQ come from the germline V gene (reference sequence). Trimming removed 2 bases from V and 4 bases from J, with 7 bases in between. The CDR3 is 13 amino acids. The CDR3 is CASSLRVADTQYF. The CDR3 coding sequence is TGTGCCAGCAGCTTAAGGGTGGCAGATACGCAGTATTTT.

This chain joins TRBV28 and TRBJ1-6, with 7 bases lining up with TRBD1. The V gene's germline CDR1 is MDHEN and CDR2 SYDVKM. Trimming cost V 8 bases and J 7 bases; bases outside gene matches: 8. There are 14 residues in the CDR3. CDR3 nucleotide sequence: TGTGCCAGCGTAAGACAGGGACCCAATTCACCCCTCCACTTT. Encoded protein: CASVRQGPNSPLHF.

The CDR3 bases are TGTGCCAGCAGCTTAGATATGAACACTGAAGCTTTCTTT. Its translation: CASSLDMNTEAFF. The rearrangement joins TRBV11-1 to TRBJ1-1; D unclear. The CDR3 spans 13 residues. With 1 base removed from V and 0 bases from J, the gap between germline ends came to 3 bases. Germline values: CDR1 SGHAT, CDR2 FQDESV (reference sequence). Together with reference TRBV11-1 and TRBJ1-1, the CDR3 gives the full variable domain: EAEVAQSPRYKITEKSQAVAFWCDPISGHATLYWYRQILGQGPELLVQFQDESVVDDSQLPKDRFSAERLKGVDSTLKIQPAELGDSAMYLCASSLDMNTEAFFGQGTRLTVV.

The chain links TRBV7-6 to TRBJ1-6; 10 positions match TRBD1. The V gene's germline CDR1 is SGHVS and CDR2 FNYEAQ. The CDR3 is made up of 18 amino acids. Losses at the gene ends were 1 base for V and 7 bases for J; bases not matched to a gene: 10. The CDR3 loop reads CASSLGPTGGAWNSPLHF. The CDR3 DNA reads as TGTGCCAGCAGCTTAGGGCCGACAGGGGGCGCTTGGAATTCACCCCTCCACTTT.

V usage is TRBV28 and J usage is TRBJ2-7; D gene unclear. The CDR3 is made up of 13 amino acids. The V gene lost 2 bases and the J gene lost 2 bases, with 7 bases spanning the gap. The germline V gene has CDR1 MDHEN and CDR2 SYDVKM. This chain's CDR3 is CASSLGNPYEQYF. The CDR3 DNA follows: TGTGCCAGCAGTTTAGGCAACCCCTACGAGCAGTACTTC.

The chain links TRBV2 to TRBJ1-2; possible D gene TRBD1, 5 bases. CDR1 is SNHLY and CDR2 is FYNNEI in the germline V gene. This CDR3 comprises 11 residues. V was shortened by 6 bases and J by 4 bases, with 6 bases between the two germline ends. The CDR3 region is CASRTAYGYTF. In nucleotides, the CDR3 is TGTGCCAGCAGGACAGCCTATGGCTACACCTTC.

V usage is TRBV11-1 and J usage is TRBJ1-5; D gene uncertain. Per germline, CDR1 SGHAT and CDR2 FQDESV (reference sequence). V lost 3 bases, J lost 4 bases, and 4 bases lay in between. The length of the CDR3 is 12 residues. CDR3: CASSFGNQPQHF. The CDR3 coding sequence is TGTGCCAGCAGCTTCGGTAATCAGCCCCAGCATTTT.

The chain couples TRBV19 to TRBJ1-5; D call uncertain. There are 12 residues in the CDR3. V was shortened by 1 base and J by 6 bases, with 4 bases between the two germline ends. Germline values: CDR1 LNHDA, CDR2 SQIVND (reference sequence). DNA of the CDR3: TGTGCCAGTAGTATAGGTGGTCAGCCCCAGCATTTT. Residues: CASSIGGQPQHF.

This sequence joins TRBV11-3 and TRBJ2-1; D is uncertain. This CDR3 contains 13 residues. CDR1 and CDR2 (germline): SGHNT, YENEEA. The V end lost 5 bases, the J end lost 6 bases, and 11 bases lay between the germline ends. The CDR3 nucleotides read TGTGCCAGCAGCCCCCCTCTGTCCAATGAGCAGTTCTTC. Residues: CASSPPLSNEQFF.

This clonotype was recorded once. This chain connects TRBV29-1 to TRBJ2-1; no clear D gene. The V gene's germline CDR1 is SQVTM and CDR2 ANQGSEA. CDR3 length: 12 amino acids. The ends were cut back, 2 bases at V and 6 bases at J, with 8 bases in the middle. This chain's CDR3 is CSVELFGNEQFF. The CDR3 bases are TGCAGCGTTGAACTATTTGGCAATGAGCAGTTCTTC.

The gene calls are TRBV18 and TRBJ2-3; 10 nucleotides agree with TRBD1. The CDR3 loop spans 17 amino acids. Germline CDR1 KGHSH, CDR2 LQKENI. V dropped 3 bases and J dropped 4; count of bases not matched to a gene: 10. The DNA of the CDR3 is TGTGCCAGCTCACCCGAAGCCCGGGACAGGGGATCAGATACGCAGTATTTT. It yields the protein CASSPEARDRGSDTQYF.

V usage is TRBV9 and J usage is TRBJ1-6, with TRBD1 matching 10 bases. The V segment lost 3 bases and the J segment 8 bases; nucleotides outside the gene matches: 5. Germline CDR1 SGDLS, CDR2 YYNGEE. The CDR3 totals 15 residues. The CDR3 region has the DNA TGTGCCAGCAGCGGCTCCGGGACAGGGGATTCACCCCTCCACTTT. Its translation is CASSGSGTGDSPLHF.

This clonotype was seen a single time. DNA for the CDR3: TGTGCCAGCAGGCACACTAGCGTTTGGGAGCAGTACTTC. It is translated as CASRHTSVWEQYF. V and J are TRBV28 and TRBJ2-7, with 7 positions matching TRBD2. The CDR3 sequence is 13 residues long. The germline CDR1 and CDR2 sequences are MDHEN and SYDVKM. Trimming removed 6 bases from V and 7 bases from J; junction bases left unmatched: 9.

CDR3 protein: CASSLSEAFF. The CDR3 DNA is TGTGCCAGCAGCTTATCCGAAGCTTTCTTT. V and J are TRBV7-2 and TRBJ1-1; D gene uncertain. Germline lookup yields CDR1 SGHTA and CDR2 FQGNSA. This CDR3 comprises 10 residues. Trimming cost V 2 bases and J 8 bases, with 3 bases left between them. The full variable domain, rest sourced from reference TRBV7-2 and TRBJ1-1, is GAGVSQSPSNKVTEKGKDVELRCDPISGHTALYWYRQSLGQGLEFLIYFQGNSAPDKSGLPSDRFSAERTGGSVSTLTIQRTQQEDSAVYLCASSLSEAFFGQGTRLTVV.

V gene TRBV20-1 combines with J gene TRBJ2-1; no reliable D call. V lost 3 bases to trimming and J lost 6 bases, with 6 bases between them. There are 11 residues in the CDR3. Per germline, CDR1 DFQATT and CDR2 SNEGSKA (reference sequence). The CDR3 is CSASRTNEQFF. Here the CDR3 DNA reads TGCAGTGCTAGTAGAACCAATGAGCAGTTCTTC.

This rearrangement joins TRBV7-8 to TRBJ2-1; no clear D. CDR3 length: 13 residues. V was cut by 0 bases and J by 3 bases, with 3 bases left in between. Looked up from germline, CDR1 is SGHVS and CDR2 is FQNEAQ. CDR3 residues: CASSLAHYNEQFF. Here the CDR3 DNA reads TGTGCCAGCAGCTTAGCCCACTACAATGAGCAGTTCTTC.

The V and J genes are TRBV5-4 and TRBJ1-5; no clear D gene. CDR1 is SGHNT and CDR2 is YYREEE in the germline V gene (reference sequence). The CDR3 covers 16 residues. V lost 4 bases and J lost 5, with 19 bases in between. CDR3 in amino acids: CASSQDNRVGDQPQHF. The CDR3 coding sequence is TGTGCCAGCAGCCAAGATAATAGGGTTGGGGATCAGCCCCAGCATTTT. Filled out from reference TRBV5-4 and TRBJ1-5, the complete variable domain reads ETGVTQSPTHLIKTRGQQVTLRCSSQSGHNTVSWYQQALGQGPQFIFQYYREEENGRGNFPPRFSGLQFPNYSSELNVNALELDDSALYLCASSQDNRVGDQPQHFGDGTRLSIL.

This clonotype was detected once. The rearrangement joins TRBV2 to TRBJ2-2; TRBD2 aligns across 10 bases. This CDR3 region has 16 residues. CDR1 and CDR2 (germline): SNHLY, FYNNEI. Unmatched junction bases numbered 8, after V lost 2 bases and J lost 8 bases. Here the CDR3 DNA reads TGTGCCAGCAGTGAAAAAGCGGGGGGGCCCAGAGGGGAGCTGTTTTTT. Residues: CASSEKAGGPRGELFF.

This clonotype was seen once. CDR3 sequence (DNA): TGTGCCAGCAGCTTAGAGCCTAGCGGGGTTGCAAGGTACGAGCAGTACTTC. It is translated as CASSLEPSGVARYEQYF. The rearrangement joins TRBV11-1 to TRBJ2-7; 9 nucleotides agree with TRBD2. The CDR3 consists of 17 residues. The ends lost 1 base at V and 4 bases at J; junction bases unmatched: 11. In germline, CDR1 is SGHAT, CDR2 FQDESV (reference sequence).

This chain connects TRBV7-3 to TRBJ1-1; tentative D call: TRBD1 (6 bases). The V end was cut by 2 bases, the J end by 7 bases, with 14 bases between. The CDR3 consists of 14 residues. Germline CDR1 reads SGHTA; CDR2 reads FQGTGA. CDR3 residues: CASSLVAGAGEAFF. The CDR3 DNA reads as TGTGCCAGCAGCTTAGTGGCAGGGGCCGGTGAAGCTTTCTTT.

This rearrangement joins TRBV7-1 to TRBJ2-3, with a tentative D call TRBD2 (6 bases). TRBV7-1 is an ORF; its function is uncertain. Trimming left V 3 bases short and J 1 base short, with 11 bases between. The CDR3 is made up of 15 amino acids. The CDR3 is CASSSGSFGTDTQYF. CDR3 nucleotide sequence: TGTGCCAGCAGCTCCGGGAGCTTCGGCACAGATACGCAGTATTTT.

CDR3 protein: CSVGYSGDIYEQYF. In DNA, the CDR3 is TGCAGCGTGGGATATTCAGGCGACATTTACGAGCAGTACTTC. The chain employs TRBV29-1 and TRBJ2-7; D unresolved. In germline, CDR1 is SQVTM, CDR2 ANQGSEA. CDR3 length: 14 amino acids. Trimming took 6 bases from V and 4 from J, leaving 19 bases between them.

In this sample, this clonotype turned up a few times. The chain recombines TRBV10-3 with TRBJ1-1, with 7 bases that match TRBD1. Germline loops: CDR1 ENHRY, CDR2 SYGVKD. The CDR3 totals 14 residues. After removal of 10 bases from V and 6 bases from J, the junction contained 14 bases not matched to a gene. The chain's CDR3 is CATGTAHESSEAFF. The DNA for the CDR3 is TGTGCCACCGGGACAGCACATGAATCCTCTGAAGCTTTCTTT.

This rearrangement joins TRBV6-1 to TRBJ1-1, with 7 bases identical to TRBD1. Germline-derived CDR1 and CDR2 are MNHNS and SASEGT. The trim removed 6 bases at V and 5 bases at J, leaving 6 bases unmatched. The CDR3 is 13 residues long. The CDR3 protein is CASRRQGPTEAFF. CDR3 sequence (DNA): TGTGCCAGCAGGAGACAGGGCCCGACTGAAGCTTTCTTT.